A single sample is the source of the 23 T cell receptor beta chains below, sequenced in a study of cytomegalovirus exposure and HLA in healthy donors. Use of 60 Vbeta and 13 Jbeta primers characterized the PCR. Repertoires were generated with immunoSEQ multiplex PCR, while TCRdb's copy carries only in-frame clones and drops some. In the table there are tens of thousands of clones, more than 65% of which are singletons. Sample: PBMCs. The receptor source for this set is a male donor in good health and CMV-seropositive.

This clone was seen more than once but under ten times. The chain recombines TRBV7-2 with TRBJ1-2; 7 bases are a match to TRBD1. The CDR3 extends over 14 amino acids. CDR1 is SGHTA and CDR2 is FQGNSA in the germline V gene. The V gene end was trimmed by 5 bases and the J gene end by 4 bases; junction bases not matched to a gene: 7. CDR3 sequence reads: CASSPTRDSYGYTF. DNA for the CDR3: TGTGCCAGCAGCCCAACGAGGGACAGCTATGGCTACACCTTC. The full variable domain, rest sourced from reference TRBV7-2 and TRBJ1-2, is GAGVSQSPSNKVTEKGKDVELRCDPISGHTALYWYRQSLGQGLEFLIYFQGNSAPDKSGLPSDRFSAERTGGSVSTLTIQRTQQEDSAVYLCASSPTRDSYGYTFGSGTRLTVV.

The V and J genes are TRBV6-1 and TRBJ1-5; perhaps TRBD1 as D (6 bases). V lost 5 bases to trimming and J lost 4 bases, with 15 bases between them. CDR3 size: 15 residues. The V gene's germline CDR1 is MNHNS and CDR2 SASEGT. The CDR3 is CASSRQEAINQPQHF. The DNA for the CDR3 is TGTGCCAGCAGTCGACAGGAGGCAATAAATCAGCCCCAGCATTTT.

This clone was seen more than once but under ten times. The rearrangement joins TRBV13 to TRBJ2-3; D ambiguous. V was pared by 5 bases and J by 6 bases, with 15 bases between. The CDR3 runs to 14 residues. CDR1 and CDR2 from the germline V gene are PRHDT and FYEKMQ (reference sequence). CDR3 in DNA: TGTGCCAGCAGCCTCCAAGCCTTACCCGATACGCAGTATTTT. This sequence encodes CASSLQALPDTQYF.

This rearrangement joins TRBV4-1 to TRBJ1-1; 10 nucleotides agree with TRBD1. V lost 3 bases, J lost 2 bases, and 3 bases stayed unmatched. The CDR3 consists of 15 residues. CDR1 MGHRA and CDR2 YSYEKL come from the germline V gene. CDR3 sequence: CASSHRDRGNTEAFF. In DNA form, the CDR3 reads TGCGCCAGCAGCCACCGGGACAGGGGCAACACTGAAGCTTTCTTT.

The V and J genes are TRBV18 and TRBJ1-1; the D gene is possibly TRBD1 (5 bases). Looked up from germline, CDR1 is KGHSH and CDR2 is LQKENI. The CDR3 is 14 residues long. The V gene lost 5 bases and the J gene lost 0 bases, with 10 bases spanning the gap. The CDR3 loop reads CASSSDILNTEAFF. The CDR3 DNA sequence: TGTGCCAGCTCATCGGACATCTTGAACACTGAAGCTTTCTTT.

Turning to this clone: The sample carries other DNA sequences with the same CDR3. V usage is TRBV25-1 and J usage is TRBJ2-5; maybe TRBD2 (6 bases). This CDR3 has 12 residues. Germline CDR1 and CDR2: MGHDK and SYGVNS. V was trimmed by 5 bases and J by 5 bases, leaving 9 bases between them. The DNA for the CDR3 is TGTGCCAGCAGTCCTGGGGGGGAGACCCAGTACTTC. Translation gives CASSPGGETQYF.

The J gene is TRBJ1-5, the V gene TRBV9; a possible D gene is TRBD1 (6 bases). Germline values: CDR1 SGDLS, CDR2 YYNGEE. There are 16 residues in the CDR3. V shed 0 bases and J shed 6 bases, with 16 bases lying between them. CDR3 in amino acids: CASSVAGRGWGQPQHF. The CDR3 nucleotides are TGTGCCAGCAGCGTAGCTGGCAGGGGTTGGGGTCAGCCCCAGCATTTT.

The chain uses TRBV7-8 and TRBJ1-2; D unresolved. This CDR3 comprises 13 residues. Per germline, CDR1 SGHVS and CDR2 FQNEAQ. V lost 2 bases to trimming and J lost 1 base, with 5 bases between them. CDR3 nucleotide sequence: TGTGCCAGCAGCTTATGGAGTAACTATGGCTACACCTTC. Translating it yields CASSLWSNYGYTF.

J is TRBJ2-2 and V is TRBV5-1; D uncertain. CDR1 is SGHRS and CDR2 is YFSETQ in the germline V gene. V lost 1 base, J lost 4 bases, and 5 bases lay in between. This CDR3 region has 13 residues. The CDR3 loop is CASSLSLTGELFF. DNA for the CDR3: TGCGCCAGCAGCTTGTCCCTCACCGGGGAGCTGTTTTTT. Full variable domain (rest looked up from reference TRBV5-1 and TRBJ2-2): KAGVTQTPRYLIKTRGQQVTLSCSPISGHRSVSWYQQTPGQGLQFLFEYFSETQRNKGNFPGRFSGRQFSNSRSEMNVSTLELGDSALYLCASSLSLTGELFFGEGSRLTVL.

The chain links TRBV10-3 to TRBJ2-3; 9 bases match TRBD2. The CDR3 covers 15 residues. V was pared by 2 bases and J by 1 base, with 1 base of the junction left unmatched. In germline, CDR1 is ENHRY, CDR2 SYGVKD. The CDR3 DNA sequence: TGTGCCATCAGTGAGGCTAGCGGGGGCACAGATACGCAGTATTTT. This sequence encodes CAISEASGGTDTQYF.

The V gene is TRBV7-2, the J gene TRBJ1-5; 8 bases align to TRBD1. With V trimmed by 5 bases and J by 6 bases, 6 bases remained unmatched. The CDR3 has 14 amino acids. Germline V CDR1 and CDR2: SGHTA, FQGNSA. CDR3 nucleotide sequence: TGTGCCAGCAGCCCACAGACAGGGGCTCAGCCCCAGCATTTT. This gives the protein CASSPQTGAQPQHF. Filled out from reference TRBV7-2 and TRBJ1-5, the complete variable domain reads GAGVSQSPSNKVTEKGKDVELRCDPISGHTALYWYRQSLGQGLEFLIYFQGNSAPDKSGLPSDRFSAERTGGSVSTLTIQRTQQEDSAVYLCASSPQTGAQPQHFGDGTRLSIL.

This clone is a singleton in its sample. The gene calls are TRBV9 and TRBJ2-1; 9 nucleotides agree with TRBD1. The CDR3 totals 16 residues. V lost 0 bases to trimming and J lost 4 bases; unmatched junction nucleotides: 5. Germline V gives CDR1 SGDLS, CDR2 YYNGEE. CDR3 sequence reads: CASSVAYRGRYNEQFF. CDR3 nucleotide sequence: TGTGCCAGCAGCGTAGCTTACAGGGGGCGTTACAATGAGCAGTTCTTC.

The CDR3: CASMGLAGSQTQYF. The CDR3 DNA reads TGTGCCAGCATGGGACTAGCGGGTAGTCAGACCCAGTACTTC. V gene TRBV2 combines with J gene TRBJ2-5, with 12 bases that match TRBD2. The CDR3 runs 14 residues. CDR1 is SNHLY and CDR2 is FYNNEI in the germline V gene. The V gene end was trimmed by 7 bases and the J gene end by 6 bases; junction bases not matched to a gene: 6.

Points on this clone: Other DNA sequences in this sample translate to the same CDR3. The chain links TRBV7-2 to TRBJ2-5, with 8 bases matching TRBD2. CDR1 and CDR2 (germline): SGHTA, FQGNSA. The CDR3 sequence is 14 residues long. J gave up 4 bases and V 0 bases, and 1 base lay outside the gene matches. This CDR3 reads CASSLAGRGETQYF. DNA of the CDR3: TGTGCCAGCAGCTTAGCCGGGAGGGGAGAGACCCAGTACTTC.

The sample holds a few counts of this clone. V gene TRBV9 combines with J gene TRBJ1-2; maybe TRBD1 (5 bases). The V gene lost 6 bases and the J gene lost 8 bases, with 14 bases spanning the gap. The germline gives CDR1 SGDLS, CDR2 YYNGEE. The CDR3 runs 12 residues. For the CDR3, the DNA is TGTGCCAGCACCCGGGGGGGTCTCGGCTACACCTTC. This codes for CASTRGGLGYTF.

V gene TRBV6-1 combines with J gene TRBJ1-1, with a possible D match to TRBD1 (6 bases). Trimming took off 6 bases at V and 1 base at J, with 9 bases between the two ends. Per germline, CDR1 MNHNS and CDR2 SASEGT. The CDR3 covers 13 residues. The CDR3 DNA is TGTGCCAGCAGGGACAGCGGGAACACTGAAGCTTTCTTT. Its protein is CASRDSGNTEAFF.

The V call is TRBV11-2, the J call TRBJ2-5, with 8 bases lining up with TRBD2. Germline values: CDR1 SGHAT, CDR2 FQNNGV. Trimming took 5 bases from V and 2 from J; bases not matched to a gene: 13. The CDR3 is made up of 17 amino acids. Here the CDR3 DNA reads TGTGCCAGCAGCCCGCCGGGGGGGGTGGGGGCTCAAGAGACCCAGTACTTC. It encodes CASSPPGGVGAQETQYF.

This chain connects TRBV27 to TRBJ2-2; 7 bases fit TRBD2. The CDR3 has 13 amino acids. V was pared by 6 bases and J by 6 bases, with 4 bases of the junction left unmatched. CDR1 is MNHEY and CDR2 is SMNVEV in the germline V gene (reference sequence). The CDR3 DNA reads TGTGCCAGCAGGCCCACTAGCGCCGGGGAGCTGTTTTTT. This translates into CASRPTSAGELFF.

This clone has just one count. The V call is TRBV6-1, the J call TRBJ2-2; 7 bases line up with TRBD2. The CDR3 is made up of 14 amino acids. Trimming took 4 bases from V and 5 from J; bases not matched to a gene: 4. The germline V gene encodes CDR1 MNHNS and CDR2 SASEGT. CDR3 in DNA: TGTGCCAGCAGTGTTGGGGGGGGGACCGGGGAGCTGTTTTTT. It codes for CASSVGGGTGELFF.

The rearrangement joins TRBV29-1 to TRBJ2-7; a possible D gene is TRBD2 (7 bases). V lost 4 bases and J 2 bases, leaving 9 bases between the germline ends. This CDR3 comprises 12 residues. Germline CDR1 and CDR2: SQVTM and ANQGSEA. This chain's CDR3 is CSVAGGPYEQYF. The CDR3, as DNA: TGCAGCGTTGCCGGGGGGCCCTACGAGCAGTACTTC.

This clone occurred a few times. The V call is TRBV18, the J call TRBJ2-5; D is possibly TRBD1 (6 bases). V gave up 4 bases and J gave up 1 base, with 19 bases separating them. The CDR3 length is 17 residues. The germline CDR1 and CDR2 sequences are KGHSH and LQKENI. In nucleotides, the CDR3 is TGTGCCAGCTCACTTACCAACCCGGACAGAGTCCAAGAGACCCAGTACTTC. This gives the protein CASSLTNPDRVQETQYF.

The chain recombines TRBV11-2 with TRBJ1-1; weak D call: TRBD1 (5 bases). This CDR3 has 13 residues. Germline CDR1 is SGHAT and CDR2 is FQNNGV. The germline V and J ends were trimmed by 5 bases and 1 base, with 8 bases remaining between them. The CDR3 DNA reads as TGTGCCAGCAGCCGGGGGGGGAACACTGAAGCTTTCTTT. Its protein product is CASSRGGNTEAFF.

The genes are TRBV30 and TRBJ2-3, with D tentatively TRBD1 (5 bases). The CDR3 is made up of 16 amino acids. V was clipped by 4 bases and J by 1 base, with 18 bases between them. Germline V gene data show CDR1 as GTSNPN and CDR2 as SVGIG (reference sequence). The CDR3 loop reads CAWTQGAGSGTDTQYF. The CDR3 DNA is TGTGCCTGGACCCAAGGAGCAGGGTCGGGCACAGATACGCAGTATTTT.